What follows are 4 T cell receptor beta chains derived from one specimen sequenced in a study of TIL therapy for anti-PD-1-resistant metastatic lung cancer. The time point: pre-treatment sample, taken before nivolumab and TIL therapy. Tumor tissue came from excised metastases, mostly pleural nodules or supraclavicular lymph nodes. The immunoSEQ assay was v3. Assay used: immunoSEQ multiplex PCR; TCRdb lists only in-frame clones, some missing. The sample has around 6,700 clones; about 65% are singletons. Sequenced material: tumor tissue, taken at baseline. These receptors all stem from a person between 25 and 79 years old with non-small cell lung cancer.

V and J are TRBV29-1 and TRBJ2-3; no definite D call. The V end lost 7 bases, the J end lost 2 bases, and 13 bases lay between the germline ends. CDR1 is SQVTM, CDR2 ANQGSEA, per germline. The CDR3 runs 13 residues. CDR3 in amino acids: CSAFGEFTDTQYF. CDR3 nucleotide sequence: TGCAGCGCCTTTGGAGAGTTCACAGATACGCAGTATTTT.

The rearrangement links TRBV6-5 to TRBJ2-7, with 11 bases fitting TRBD2. The V gene's germline CDR1 is MNHEY and CDR2 SVGAGI. Unmatched junction bases numbered 2, after V lost 5 bases and J lost 2 bases. This CDR3 has 14 amino acids. This chain's CDR3 is CASSSSGRAYEQYF. DNA for the CDR3: TGTGCCAGCAGTAGTAGCGGGAGGGCCTACGAGCAGTACTTC.

V and J are TRBV19 and TRBJ2-7; D call uncertain. This CDR3 comprises 14 residues. Trimming removed 5 bases from V and 0 bases from J, with 11 bases in between. CDR1 LNHDA and CDR2 SQIVND come from the germline V gene (reference sequence). The DNA for the CDR3 is TGTGCCAGTAGTCTGACACCAAACTCCTACGAGCAGTACTTC. It yields the protein CASSLTPNSYEQYF.

This clone was seen more than once but under ten times. V usage is TRBV7-8 and J usage is TRBJ2-5; no reliable D call. Germline CDR1 and CDR2: SGHVS and FQNEAQ. V was cut by 1 base and J by 5 bases, with 5 bases left in between. The CDR3 covers 12 residues. CDR3 bases: TGTGCCAGCAGCTTAGTTTCGGAGACCCAGTACTTC. Translating gives CASSLVSETQYF.